Below, 11 T cell receptor beta chains from the same sample are listed, as sequenced in a study of cytomegalovirus exposure and HLA in healthy donors. The method was immunoSEQ multiplex PCR; TCRdb's version includes in-frame clones alone and lacks a portion of them. There are about 73,000 clones in the sample; roughly 96% occur only once, and about 3% lies in the top ten. The specimen sequenced was PBMCs. The receptors come from a man younger than 35 in good health and CMV-seronegative.

This sequence joins TRBV5-6 and TRBJ2-5, with D uncertain. Germline V gene lookup returns CDR1 SGHDT and CDR2 YYEEEE. This CDR3 spans 13 amino acids. Trimming removed 0 bases at V and 3 bases at J, with 6 bases between. The CDR3 nucleotides are TGTGCCAGCAGCTTGGCTCTAGAAGAGACCCAGTACTTC. It is translated as CASSLALEETQYF.

This clone has just one count. The chain combines TRBV27 with TRBJ2-2; 10 nucleotides agree with TRBD1. The V and J ends lost 5 bases and 5 bases, in that order; junction bases with no gene match: 11. Germline V gene sequence: CDR1 MNHEY, CDR2 SMNVEV (reference sequence). This CDR3 is built from 17 residues. The CDR3 coding sequence is TGTGCCAGCAGTATTTATGGACAGGGGGAAATGACCGGGGAGCTGTTTTTT. It yields the protein CASSIYGQGEMTGELFF.

The rearrangement links TRBV6-5 to TRBJ1-1; maybe TRBD1 (6 bases). The CDR3 totals 16 residues. V lost 0 bases and J 6 bases, leaving 17 bases between the germline ends. In germline, CDR1 is MNHEY, CDR2 SVGAGI. CDR3 sequence reads: CASSYSGGGGKSEAFF. CDR3 in DNA: TGTGCCAGCAGTTACTCAGGGGGGGGAGGTAAGTCTGAAGCTTTCTTT.

This CDR3 is CASSPPGDEKLFF. The CDR3 nucleotides read TGTGCCAGCAGCCCCCCCGGGGATGAAAAACTGTTTTTT. V gene TRBV7-9 combines with J gene TRBJ1-4; D uncertain. The germline V and J ends were trimmed by 5 bases and 6 bases, with 10 bases remaining between them. This CDR3 contains 13 residues. The V gene's germline CDR1 is SEHNR and CDR2 FQNEAQ (reference sequence). Full variable domain (outside the CDR3, taken from reference TRBV7-9 and TRBJ1-4): DTGVSQNPRHKITKRGQNVTFRCDPISEHNRLYWYRQTLGQGPEFLTYFQNEAQLEKSRLLSDRFSAERPKGSFSTLEIQRTEQGDSAMYLCASSPPGDEKLFFGSGTQLSVL.

This rearrangement joins TRBV5-5 to TRBJ2-7; D is perhaps TRBD1 (5 bases). Germline V gene sequence: CDR1 SGHKS, CDR2 YYEKEE (reference sequence). Trimming took off 1 base at V and 6 bases at J, with 8 bases between the two ends. The CDR3 length is 12 residues. Written as DNA, the CDR3 is TGTGCCAGCAGCTTGTTGCAGGGCGAGCAGTACTTC. It codes for CASSLLQGEQYF.

This clone was counted a single time. The rearrangement links TRBV6-5 to TRBJ2-2, with D tentatively TRBD2 (5 bases). Germline V gene lookup returns CDR1 MNHEY and CDR2 SVGAGI. Trimming removed 0 bases from V and 0 bases from J, with 5 bases in between. The CDR3 totals 15 residues. The CDR3 DNA follows: TGTGCCAGCAGTTACTCGAGGGCGAACACCGGGGAGCTGTTTTTT. This sequence encodes CASSYSRANTGELFF.

The chain carries TRBV7-9 and TRBJ1-2; D is unclear. Per the germline V gene, CDR1 is SEHNR and CDR2 is FQNEAQ (reference sequence). The V and J ends lost 4 bases and 1 base respectively, with 16 bases between them. There are 16 residues in the CDR3. CDR3 protein: CASSSASAVLNYGYTF. The CDR3 DNA reads TGTGCCAGCAGCTCCGCCTCGGCGGTTCTTAACTATGGCTACACCTTC.

This clone occurred a few times. The chain employs TRBV30 and TRBJ2-1, with 7 bases aligning to TRBD2. The CDR3 spans 15 residues. Trimming at V came to 4 bases and at J to 4 bases, leaving 10 bases not matched to a gene. Per germline, CDR1 GTSNPN and CDR2 SVGIG (reference sequence). The chain's CDR3 is CAWTHRASGYNEQFF. The CDR3 bases are TGTGCCTGGACCCACCGGGCTAGCGGATACAATGAGCAGTTCTTC.

The rearrangement links TRBV29-1 to TRBJ1-1; maybe TRBD1 (5 bases). The germline V and J ends were trimmed by 4 bases and 3 bases, with 12 bases remaining between them. Germline V CDR1 and CDR2: SQVTM, ANQGSEA. The CDR3 spans 13 residues. The CDR3 region has the DNA TGCAGCGTTGGGGGCGGGAGGTACACTGAAGCTTTCTTT. It encodes CSVGGGRYTEAFF.

The chain recombines TRBV29-1 with TRBJ1-1; D perhaps matches TRBD1 (5 bases). Deletions cut 3 bases from V and 4 bases from J, with 18 bases between. The CDR3 spans 15 residues. Germline assignment: CDR1 SQVTM and CDR2 ANQGSEA. CDR3 in DNA: TGCAGCGTTGACAGGGAGGGGTCTTCCGCCACTGAAGCTTTCTTT. Translating gives CSVDREGSSATEAFF.

V and J are TRBV30 and TRBJ1-2; the D gene is possibly TRBD1 (5 bases). CDR1 and CDR2 from the germline V gene are GTSNPN and SVGIG (reference sequence). V gave up 7 bases and J gave up 8 bases, with 17 bases separating them. The CDR3 consists of 12 residues. The CDR3 is CASSAGWSGYTF. The CDR3 DNA reads as TGTGCCTCCTCTGCAGGGTGGTCCGGCTACACCTTC.